This is a list of T cell receptor beta chains from one sample in a study of early T cells in non-severe SARS-CoV-2 infection. TCRdb re-derived calls from the 5' RACE reads in MiXCR, one entry per CDR3 protein. The table shows around 58,000 distinct CDR3 sequences, with about 8% occurring only once. The source was whole blood, collected at baseline. The receptor set was obtained from an adult who was a healthcare worker with PCR-confirmed SARS-CoV-2 infection or an uninfected control (not recorded which). The CDR3 runs from the conserved cysteine through the conserved F or W. The order of the fields is J gene, D gene, V gene, CDR3 length, clone size, CDR3 DNA, CDR3 protein. D genes are given only for firm matches. Clone size appears in some rows only: once, few, many, or a class for an expanded clone.

J: TRBJ1-2
D: .
V: TRBV11-1
length: 12
size: .
DNA: TGTGCCAGCAGCCAGAGCAACTATGGCTACACCTTC
CDR3: CASSQSNYGYTF

J: TRBJ1-5
D: .
V: TRBV20-1
length: 14
size: .
DNA: TGCAGTGCTAGGGAGGCCACACTCAATCAGCCCCAGCATTTT
CDR3: CSAREATLNQPQHF

J: TRBJ1-5
D: .
V: TRBV7-9
length: 13
size: few
DNA: TGTGCCAGCAGCGCAGGGTCGGGTCAGCCCCAGCATTTT
CDR3: CASSAGSGQPQHF

J: TRBJ2-5
D: .
V: TRBV4-1
length: 14
size: few
DNA: TGCGCCAGCAGCCAAGGTGACGGCGGAGAGACCCAGTACTTC
CDR3: CASSQGDGGETQYF

J: TRBJ1-4
D: .
V: TRBV20-1
length: 13
size: many
DNA: TGCAGTGCTATGGACGCATTCCAAGCGGGGCTGTTTTTT
CDR3: CSAMDAFQAGLFF

J: TRBJ2-3
D: .
V: TRBV6-4
length: 15
size: medium-sized
DNA: TGTGCCAGCAGTGATCACGGGGGCAACACAGATACGCAGTATTTT
CDR3: CASSDHGGNTDTQYF

J: TRBJ2-2
D: TRBD1
V: TRBV19
length: 13
size: few
DNA: TGTGCCAGCGGACAGGGGGCTGGCGGGGAGCTGTTTTTT
CDR3: CASGQGAGGELFF

J: TRBJ2-2
D: .
V: TRBV19
length: 12
size: .
DNA: TGTGCCAGTAGTATCGACACCGGGGAGCTGTTTTTT
CDR3: CASSIDTGELFF

J: TRBJ2-1
D: TRBD1
V: TRBV28
length: 11
size: many
DNA: TGTGCCAGCAGAACAGGGGTTGAGCAGTTCTTC
CDR3: CASRTGVEQFF

J: TRBJ2-1
D: TRBD1
V: TRBV11-2
length: 12
size: few
DNA: TGTGCCAGCAGCCTAAGGACAGGCTCACAGTTCTTC
CDR3: CASSLRTGSQFF

J: TRBJ2-5
D: .
V: TRBV11-2
length: 14
size: .
DNA: TGTGCCAGCAAGCCACCCGGGACCCAAGAGACCCAGTACTTC
CDR3: CASKPPGTQETQYF

J: TRBJ2-3
D: TRBD2
V: TRBV4-1
length: 16
size: few
DNA: TGCGCCAGCAGGAAGATAGCGGGGGAGAGCACAGATACGCAGTATTTT
CDR3: CASRKIAGESTDTQYF

J: TRBJ2-1
D: .
V: TRBV11-3
length: 14
size: few
DNA: TGTGCCAGCAGCATACGAGCTGGTGGGAATGAGCAGTTCTTC
CDR3: CASSIRAGGNEQFF

J: TRBJ2-7
D: TRBD1
V: TRBV20-1
length: 15
size: .
DNA: TGCAGTGCTAGAGATTCGGGACAGGGACCCTACGAGCAGTACTTC
CDR3: CSARDSGQGPYEQYF

J: TRBJ2-5
D: .
V: TRBV7-8
length: 14
size: few
DNA: TGTGCCAGCAGCTTAGTTTTCCCCTCGGAGACCCAGTACTTC
CDR3: CASSLVFPSETQYF

J: TRBJ2-7
D: TRBD2
V: TRBV10-3
length: 17
size: .
DNA: TGTGCCATCAGTGAGTTTAGGTGGACTAGCGGTACCTACGAGCAGTACTTC
CDR3: CAISEFRWTSGTYEQYF

J: TRBJ2-1
D: TRBD2
V: TRBV7-9
length: 18
size: many
DNA: TGTGCCAGCAGCTTCCAAATGGGACTAGCGCGGTCCTACAATGAGCAGTTCTTC
CDR3: CASSFQMGLARSYNEQFF

J: TRBJ2-1
D: .
V: TRBV12-3/TRBV12-4
length: 14
size: many
DNA: TGTGCCAGCAGTACTCAGATCCTTTTGGATGAGCAGTTCTTC
CDR3: CASSTQILLDEQFF

J: TRBJ2-7
D: TRBD2
V: TRBV18
length: 15
size: .
DNA: TGTGCCAGCTCACAGACTAGCGGGATCCTCTACGAGCAGTACTTC
CDR3: CASSQTSGILYEQYF

J: TRBJ2-7
D: TRBD1
V: TRBV5-5
length: 14
size: .
DNA: TGTGCCAGCAGCCAGGGGACAGGGTCTTACGAGCAGTACTTC
CDR3: CASSQGTGSYEQYF